One sample yielded the 27 T cell receptor beta chains listed below, sequenced in a study of cytomegalovirus exposure and HLA in healthy donors. With 60 Vbeta and 13 Jbeta primers, the PCR was carried out. Only in-frame clones appear in the TCRdb table, and some are missing; sequencing was by immunoSEQ multiplex PCR. Of fewer than 120,000 clones detected, around 80% appear once; the ten largest clones hold around 6.6%. Input material: PBMCs. The origin of the receptors is a young man in good health and CMV-seropositive.

This clone is labeled as medium-sized. The rearrangement joins TRBV7-2 to TRBJ2-7, with 8 bases lining up with TRBD1. Germline V gene lookup returns CDR1 SGHTA and CDR2 FQGNSA. The junction had 4 bases not matched to a gene; V was cut back by 6 bases and J by 0 bases. The CDR3 covers 14 residues. The CDR3 loop is CASRGQATSYEQYF. CDR3 bases: TGTGCCAGCAGGGGACAGGCGACCTCCTACGAGCAGTACTTC.

The V call is TRBV28, the J call TRBJ1-5; 10 nucleotides line up with TRBD1. Germline loops: CDR1 MDHEN, CDR2 SYDVKM. This CDR3 spans 16 amino acids. The ends lost 6 bases at V and 6 bases at J; junction bases unmatched: 11. CDR3 in amino acids: CASSQSTGGWGQPQHF. The CDR3 nucleotides are TGTGCCAGCAGCCAATCGACAGGGGGCTGGGGTCAGCCCCAGCATTTT.

The chain couples TRBV2 to TRBJ1-2; no clear D gene. CDR3 size: 13 residues. Germline V gene data show CDR1 as SNHLY and CDR2 as FYNNEI. Trimming cost V 4 bases and J 1 base, with 7 bases left between them. DNA for the CDR3: TGTGCCAGCAGTGTGAGTTTTAACTATGGCTACACCTTC. It is translated as CASSVSFNYGYTF.

The rearrangement uses TRBV11-2 and TRBJ1-2; no clear D gene. The germline gives CDR1 SGHAT, CDR2 FQNNGV. This CDR3 has 14 amino acids. Between the trimmed V and J ends, which lost 5 bases and 8 bases, there was a span of 18 bases. The CDR3 region has the DNA TGTGCCAGCAGCCACCGAGCGGGCAGCGCAGGCTACACCTTC. Translating gives CASSHRAGSAGYTF.

CDR3: CASSGGSGNQPQHF. The CDR3 DNA follows: TGTGCCAGCAGTGGTGGTAGCGGGAATCAGCCCCAGCATTTT. The chain has TRBV25-1 and TRBJ1-5; D unresolved. V was shortened by 4 bases and J by 4 bases, with 11 bases between the two germline ends. The CDR3 is 14 residues long. Germline CDR1 reads MGHDK; CDR2 reads SYGVNS.

This clone appeared once. The genes are TRBV18 and TRBJ1-4, with D perhaps matching TRBD1 (6 bases). Germline V gene data show CDR1 as KGHSH and CDR2 as LQKENI. V was clipped by 3 bases and J by 0 bases, with 14 bases between them. The length of the CDR3 is 17 residues. CDR3 DNA: TGTGCCAGCTCACCTGACAGGAGAATTGCAACTAATGAAAAACTGTTTTTT. This encodes CASSPDRRIATNEKLFF.

This clone occurred once. The chain has TRBV4-3 and TRBJ1-6; D may be TRBD1 (6 bases). Germline CDR1 LGHNA, CDR2 YSLEER. The V end was cut by 0 bases, the J end by 3 bases, with 12 bases between. The CDR3 consists of 17 residues. The CDR3 reads CASSQDFEDSYNSPLHF. Written as DNA, the CDR3 is TGCGCCAGCAGCCAAGATTTTGAGGACAGCTATAATTCACCCCTCCACTTT.

Notes on this clone: Other DNA sequences in this sample translate to the same CDR3. V and J are TRBV27 and TRBJ2-2; TRBD2 might be the D (5 bases). The germline V gene encodes CDR1 MNHEY and CDR2 SMNVEV (reference sequence). CDR3 length equals 15 residues. Trimming stripped 3 bases from V and 2 bases from J, with 10 bases between. Written as DNA, the CDR3 is TGTGCCAGCAGTTTCTCGACGGGAAACACCGGGGAGCTGTTTTTT. Its protein is CASSFSTGNTGELFF.

The V and J genes are TRBV7-8 and TRBJ2-5, with 8 positions matching TRBD2. The junction had 7 bases not matched to a gene; V was cut back by 5 bases and J by 5 bases. CDR3 size: 14 residues. Germline CDR1 is SGHVS and CDR2 is FQNEAQ. The CDR3 reads CASSQIGGAETQYF. The CDR3 DNA sequence: TGTGCCAGCAGCCAAATCGGGGGGGCGGAGACCCAGTACTTC.

Concerning this clone: Only one base separates this from a far larger clonotype, so it likely reflects a read error. The genes are TRBV30 and TRBJ2-1; the D gene is possibly TRBD1 (5 bases). In germline, CDR1 is GTSNPN, CDR2 SVGIG (reference sequence). The CDR3 runs to 12 residues. Trimming removed 3 bases at V and 10 bases at J, with 13 bases between. The CDR3 coding sequence is TGTGCCTGGAGCCCAGGGCCTGGCGAGCAGTTCTTC. It codes for CAWSPGPGEQFF.

The V and J genes are TRBV7-9 and TRBJ2-6; D not resolved. V was shortened by 1 base and J by 0 bases, with 7 bases between the two germline ends. CDR3 length: 16 amino acids. Per germline, CDR1 SEHNR and CDR2 FQNEAQ (reference sequence). The CDR3 nucleotides are TGTGCCAGCAGCTTAGTTTGGAGCTCTGGGGCCAACGTCCTGACTTTC. Its protein product is CASSLVWSSGANVLTF. The entire variable domain, with the rest obtained from reference TRBV7-9 and TRBJ2-6, is as follows: DTGVSQNPRHKITKRGQNVTFRCDPISEHNRLYWYRQTLGQGPEFLTYFQNEAQLEKSRLLSDRFSAERPKGSFSTLEIQRTEQGDSAMYLCASSLVWSSGANVLTFGAGSRLTVL.

J is TRBJ2-1 and V is TRBV21-1; the tabulated D call, TRBD1, remains unverified against the DNA. TRBV21-1 is termed a pseudogene. The CDR3 loop spans 17 amino acids. For the CDR3, the DNA is TGTGCCAGCAGCAAAGATCTAAGGACAGCCTCCTACAATGAGCAGTTCTTC. Translating gives CASSKDLRTASYNEQFF.

The chain couples TRBV19 to TRBJ2-7; D possibly corresponds to TRBD1 (6 bases). The CDR3 runs 15 residues. The V gene lost 1 base and the J gene lost 2 bases, with 12 bases spanning the gap. Germline V gives CDR1 LNHDA, CDR2 SQIVND (reference sequence). The CDR3 nucleotides are TGTGCCAGTAGTATAGGCACAGGGATGACCTACGAGCAGTACTTC. Its translation: CASSIGTGMTYEQYF.

The chain combines TRBV30 with TRBJ2-7; TRBD1 aligns across 10 bases. The CDR3 has 14 residues. J gave up 0 bases and V 6 bases, and 5 bases lay outside the gene matches. Germline V gene sequence: CDR1 GTSNPN, CDR2 SVGIG (reference sequence). The CDR3 DNA reads TGTGCCTGTGACCGGGACAGGGGCTCCTACGAGCAGTACTTC. Translated: CACDRDRGSYEQYF.

V and J are TRBV25-1 and TRBJ2-5; 9 positions match TRBD1. V lost 2 bases to trimming and J lost 6 bases; unmatched junction nucleotides: 7. Germline V lookup: CDR1 MGHDK, CDR2 SYGVNS. The CDR3 contains 15 residues. The CDR3 loop reads CASSEEGTGTKTQYF. The CDR3 nucleotides read TGTGCCAGCAGTGAAGAAGGGACAGGGACCAAGACCCAGTACTTC.

The chain joins TRBV28 to TRBJ1-1; TRBD1 matches at 7 bases. Germline CDR1 is MDHEN and CDR2 is SYDVKM. CDR3 length: 14 amino acids. J lost 3 bases, V lost 6 bases, and 7 bases had no gene match. CDR3 in amino acids: CASRIGQADTEAFF. CDR3 nucleotides: TGTGCCAGCAGGATCGGACAGGCGGACACTGAAGCTTTCTTT.

This chain links TRBV18 with TRBJ2-7; 7 positions agree with TRBD1. This CDR3 is 16 amino acids long. Germline V lookup: CDR1 KGHSH, CDR2 LQKENI. With V trimmed by 3 bases and J by 3 bases, 11 bases remained unmatched. The DNA for the CDR3 is TGTGCCAGCTCACCGTCTGCTGGGAGACAGGGCTACGAGCAGTACTTC. This encodes CASSPSAGRQGYEQYF.

The rearrangement uses TRBV12-5 and TRBJ1-6, with D perhaps matching TRBD1 (6 bases). V was trimmed by 6 bases and J by 7 bases, leaving 13 bases between them. Germline V gene lookup returns CDR1 LGHNT and CDR2 FRNRAP. There are 14 residues in the CDR3. In nucleotides, the CDR3 is TGTGCTAGTGGCTCCGACAGGAGGAATTCACCCCTCCACTTT. This sequence encodes CASGSDRRNSPLHF.

This clone was seen only a few times. The rearrangement joins TRBV7-9 to TRBJ2-3; maybe TRBD1 (6 bases). Germline CDR1 is SEHNR and CDR2 is FQNEAQ (reference sequence). This CDR3 comprises 12 residues. V gave up 6 bases and J gave up 3 bases, with 7 bases separating them. CDR3 protein: CASSGQTDTQYF. Here the CDR3 DNA reads TGTGCCAGCAGTGGACAGACAGATACGCAGTATTTT.

The J gene is TRBJ2-5, the V gene TRBV2; D is perhaps TRBD2 (6 bases). Germline V lookup: CDR1 SNHLY, CDR2 FYNNEI. Trimming shortened V by 4 bases and J by 3 bases, and 21 bases separated the two germline ends. The CDR3 covers 17 residues. This chain's CDR3 is CASSVLLSSEGEETQYF. The CDR3 DNA reads as TGTGCCAGCAGTGTTCTGTTGTCTAGCGAAGGGGAAGAGACCCAGTACTTC.

DNA for the CDR3: TGTGCCTGGAGTGTACCAACAGGGGGTCAGCCCCAGCATTTT. It specifies CAWSVPTGGQPQHF. J is TRBJ1-5 and V is TRBV30, with TRBD1 matching 8 bases. This CDR3 is built from 14 residues. Trimming took 0 bases from V and 6 from J; bases not matched to a gene: 4. Germline CDR1 and CDR2: GTSNPN and SVGIG (reference sequence).

This chain joins TRBV28 and TRBJ2-5; D perhaps matches TRBD2 (5 bases). Germline CDR1 MDHEN, CDR2 SYDVKM. This CDR3 region has 13 residues. Between the trimmed V and J ends, which lost 6 bases and 3 bases, there was a span of 11 bases. CDR3 protein: CASRAAAEETQYF. CDR3 coding DNA: TGTGCCAGCAGAGCGGCGGCGGAAGAGACCCAGTACTTC.

This chain links TRBV10-1 with TRBJ2-3; TRBD2 agrees at 13 bases. From germline, CDR1 is WNHNN and CDR2 SYGVQD (reference sequence). The CDR3 contains 17 residues. J lost 0 bases, V lost 4 bases, and 4 bases had no gene match. The CDR3 protein is CASSATSGGTSTDTQYF. CDR3 bases: TGCGCCAGCAGTGCGACTAGCGGGGGGACTAGCACAGATACGCAGTATTTT.

This sequence joins TRBV9 and TRBJ2-2; TRBD2 aligns across 11 bases. The CDR3 is made up of 16 amino acids. The V and J ends lost 3 bases and 5 bases, in that order; junction bases with no gene match: 6. CDR1 and CDR2 (germline): SGDLS, YYNGEE. The CDR3 loop is CASSATSGGSTGELFF. The CDR3 DNA is TGTGCCAGCAGCGCAACTAGCGGGGGATCGACCGGGGAGCTGTTTTTT.

The J gene is TRBJ2-3, the V gene TRBV6-5, with TRBD2 matching 7 bases. This CDR3 region has 14 residues. CDR1 and CDR2 (germline): MNHEY, SVGAGI. V trimming: 3 bases; J trimming: 2 bases; junction bases outside the gene matches: 2. Here the CDR3 reads CASSYRGVTDTQYF. The CDR3 DNA reads as TGTGCCAGCAGTTATCGGGGGGTCACAGATACGCAGTATTTT.

This sequence joins TRBV9 and TRBJ1-2; D is ambiguous. Germline CDR1 and CDR2: SGDLS and YYNGEE. The ends were cut back, 3 bases at V and 7 bases at J, with 19 bases in the middle. This CDR3 has 15 amino acids. CDR3 residues: CASSASGSNSFGYTF. CDR3 bases: TGTGCCAGCAGCGCCTCCGGTTCCAACAGTTTTGGCTACACCTTC.

V usage is TRBV4-1 and J usage is TRBJ2-5; 13 nucleotides line up with TRBD2. V was pared by 4 bases and J by 5 bases, with 7 bases of the junction left unmatched. The germline V gene encodes CDR1 MGHRA and CDR2 YSYEKL. This CDR3 region has 16 residues. For the CDR3, the DNA is TGCGCCAGCAGCCTAAGACTAGCGGGGGGAAGTGAGACCCAGTACTTC. Translated, it gives CASSLRLAGGSETQYF.